This T cell receptor (beta chain) was retrieved from a study of T cell repertoires in cytomegalovirus infection. Study background: CMV infection plus the matching HLA type was flagged by public TCR beta signatures.

This clonotype has a count of ten or more. Its antigen is undetermined. MiXCR, run by TCRdb on the reads, gives a single entry per CDR3 protein. The data hold roughly 640,000 distinct CDR3 sequences, with 24% observed a single time. Study-wide findings and caveats: HLA-C-restricted CMV clonotypes gave the most frequent clonotype in two of eight donors.

The specimen sequenced was CD8+ T cells from PBMCs. This TCR was recovered from a human donor in good health (CMV status not recorded). Some clones in this sample may be carry-over from other donors' samples.

CDR3 DNA: TGTGCCAGCAGCTTAGCAGACAGGTACTCCTACGAGCAGTACTTC. Amino acids: CASSLADRYSYEQYF. The chain employs TRBV7-9 and TRBJ2-7, with D possibly TRBD1 on 6 matching bases. The CDR3 contains 15 residues. Per the germline V gene, CDR1 is SEHNR and CDR2 is FQNEAQ (reference sequence). V lost 0 bases, J lost 0 bases, and 9 bases lay in between. The variable domain in full, with the rest retrieved from reference TRBV7-9 and TRBJ2-7, is DTGVSQNPRHKITKRGQNVTFRCDPISEHNRLYWYRQTLGQGPEFLTYFQNEAQLEKSRLLSDRFSAERPKGSFSTLEIQRTEQGDSAMYLCASSLADRYSYEQYFGPGTRLTVT.